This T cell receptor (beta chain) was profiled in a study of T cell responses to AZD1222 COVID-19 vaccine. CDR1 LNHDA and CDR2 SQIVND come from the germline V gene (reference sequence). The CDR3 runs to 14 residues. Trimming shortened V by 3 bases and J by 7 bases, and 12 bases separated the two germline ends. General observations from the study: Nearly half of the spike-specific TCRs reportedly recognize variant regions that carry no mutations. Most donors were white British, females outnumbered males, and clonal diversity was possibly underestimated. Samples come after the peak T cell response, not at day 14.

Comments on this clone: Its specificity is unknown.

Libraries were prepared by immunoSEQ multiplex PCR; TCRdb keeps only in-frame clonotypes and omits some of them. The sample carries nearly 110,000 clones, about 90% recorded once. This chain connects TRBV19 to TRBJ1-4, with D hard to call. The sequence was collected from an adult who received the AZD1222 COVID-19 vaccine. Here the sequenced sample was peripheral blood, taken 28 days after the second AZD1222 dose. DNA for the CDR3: TGTGCCAGTAGTATTATAGGGCTGGGTGAAAAACTGTTTTTT. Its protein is CASSIIGLGEKLFF.